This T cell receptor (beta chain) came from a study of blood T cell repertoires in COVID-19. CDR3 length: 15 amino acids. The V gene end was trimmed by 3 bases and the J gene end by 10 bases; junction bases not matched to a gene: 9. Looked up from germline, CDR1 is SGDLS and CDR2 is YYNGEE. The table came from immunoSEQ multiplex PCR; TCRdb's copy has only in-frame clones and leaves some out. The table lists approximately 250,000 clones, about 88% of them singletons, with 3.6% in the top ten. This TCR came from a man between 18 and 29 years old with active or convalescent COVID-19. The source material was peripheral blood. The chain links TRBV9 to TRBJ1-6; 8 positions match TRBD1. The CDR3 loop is CASSADWTGKSPLHF. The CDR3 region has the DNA TGTGCCAGCAGCGCGGACTGGACAGGGAAATCACCCCTCCACTTT.